These 17 T cell receptor beta chains were sequenced from one sample in a study of tumor-infiltrating lymphocytes in localized non-small cell lung cancer. TCRdb keeps only in-frame clones here, not all; method: immunoSEQ multiplex PCR. Among around 15,000 clones listed, around two thirds were seen once. The sequencing sample was made of lung tumor tissue. The source of these receptors is a human donor with non-small cell lung cancer.

The V call is TRBV6-1, the J call TRBJ1-1; TRBD1 might be the D (6 bases). The germline gives CDR1 MNHNS, CDR2 SASEGT. The CDR3 loop spans 14 amino acids. Between the trimmed V and J ends, which lost 5 bases and 5 bases, there was a span of 15 bases. CDR3 sequence reads: CASSWKTGNTEAFF. The CDR3 nucleotides read TGTGCCAGCAGTTGGAAGACAGGAAATACTGAAGCTTTCTTT.

The chain carries TRBV30 and TRBJ2-5; 12 bases line up with TRBD2. The assigned J gene may be wrong: the sequence end matches TRBJ2-7 better. Per the germline V gene, CDR1 is GTSNPN and CDR2 is SVGIG (reference sequence). The CDR3 runs 14 residues. CDR3 nucleotide sequence: TGTGCCTGGGCGGGACTAGCGGGTTCCTACGAGCAGTACTTC. Its protein product is CAWAGLAGSYEQYF.

J is TRBJ1-1 and V is TRBV9, with D unresolved. Trimming took off 0 bases at V and 5 bases at J, with 11 bases between the two ends. Looked up from germline, CDR1 is SGDLS and CDR2 is YYNGEE. CDR3 length: 14 residues. CDR3 nucleotides: TGTGCCAGCAGCGTAGCTCTCTATGGGACTGAAGCTTTCTTT. Translated: CASSVALYGTEAFF.

V is TRBV2 and J is TRBJ1-1, with no clear D. The germline gives CDR1 SNHLY, CDR2 FYNNEI. Between the trimmed V and J ends, which lost 6 bases and 2 bases, there was a span of 10 bases. The CDR3 is 13 residues long. In DNA form, the CDR3 reads TGTGCCAGCAGGGAAACAGAAAACACTGAAGCTTTCTTT. Translating gives CASRETENTEAFF.

The chain employs TRBV28 and TRBJ1-5; D unclear. The V and J ends lost 4 bases and 9 bases respectively, with 10 bases between them. CDR1 MDHEN and CDR2 SYDVKM come from the germline V gene. This CDR3 has 12 amino acids. The CDR3 region has the DNA TGTGCCAGCAGTTCAGAACGGAGGCCCCAGCATTTT. It encodes CASSSERRPQHF.

This clone was seen only once. The V gene is TRBV11-3, the J gene TRBJ1-1, with TRBD1 identical over 12 bases. Germline assignment: CDR1 SGHNT and CDR2 YENEEA. J gave up 1 base and V 1 base, and 4 bases lay outside the gene matches. CDR3 size: 17 residues. The CDR3: CASSLGGTGGKNTEAFF. CDR3 nucleotides: TGTGCCAGCAGCTTAGGAGGGACAGGGGGCAAGAACACTGAAGCTTTCTTT. Together with reference TRBV11-3 and TRBJ1-1, the CDR3 gives the full variable domain: EAGVVQSPRYKIIEKKQPVAFWCNPISGHNTLYWYLQNLGQGPELLIRYENEEAVDDSQLPKDRFSAERLKGVDSTLKIQPAELGDSAVYLCASSLGGTGGKNTEAFFGQGTRLTVV.

By proportion, this clone is medium-sized. The CDR3 region is CASSLEVGRSGNTIYF. CDR3 in DNA: TGCGCCAGCAGCTTGGAGGTGGGGAGGTCTGGAAACACCATATATTTT. The chain is built from TRBV5-1 and TRBJ1-3; D gene unclear. The CDR3 runs to 16 residues. V was trimmed by 0 bases and J by 1 base, leaving 11 bases between them. Germline V gene lookup returns CDR1 SGHRS and CDR2 YFSETQ.

This chain joins TRBV4-3 and TRBJ2-7, with 9 bases fitting TRBD2. V trimming: 0 bases; J trimming: 4 bases; junction bases outside the gene matches: 4. The V gene's germline CDR1 is LGHNA and CDR2 YSLEER. CDR3 length: 15 residues. CDR3 residues: CASSQEASGAYEQYF. The CDR3 nucleotides are TGCGCCAGCAGCCAAGAAGCTAGCGGGGCATACGAGCAGTACTTC.

This chain joins TRBV28 and TRBJ2-1; the match to TRBD2 covers 9 bases. Germline V gene lookup returns CDR1 MDHEN and CDR2 SYDVKM. The V and J ends lost 4 bases and 0 bases, in that order; junction bases with no gene match: 13. The CDR3 length is 19 residues. The CDR3 DNA follows: TGTGCCAGCAGTTCTCGGACAGGCGGGGGGGGGAGCTCCTACAATGAGCAGTTCTTC. Amino acids: CASSSRTGGGGSSYNEQFF.

This chain connects TRBV6-4 to TRBJ1-3, with D perhaps matching TRBD1 (6 bases). CDR1 and CDR2 from the germline V gene are MRHNA and SNTAGT. Trimming pared 0 bases from V and 4 bases from J, leaving 16 bases between. The CDR3 has 17 amino acids. CDR3 nucleotides: TGTGCCAGCAGTGACTCGTTTCGGGGGCGATCCGGAAACACCATATATTTT. Encoded protein: CASSDSFRGRSGNTIYF.

The chain combines TRBV5-5 with TRBJ1-5, with 7 bases that match TRBD1. The germline V gene has CDR1 SGHKS and CDR2 YYEKEE (reference sequence). After removal of 4 bases from V and 1 base from J, the junction contained 5 bases not matched to a gene. The CDR3 is made up of 15 amino acids. CDR3 in DNA: TGTGCCAGCAGCCCCATGACAGGGAGCAATCAGCCCCAGCATTTT. It specifies CASSPMTGSNQPQHF.

The rearrangement joins TRBV6-1 to TRBJ1-6, with 7 positions matching TRBD1. Trimming took 2 bases from V and 4 from J; bases not matched to a gene: 2. The CDR3 runs 15 residues. Germline V gene lookup returns CDR1 MNHNS and CDR2 SASEGT. DNA for the CDR3: TGTGCCAGCAGTGAAAGGGACAGTTATAATTCACCCCTCCACTTT. It is translated as CASSERDSYNSPLHF.

This clone showed up just once. The V gene is TRBV4-2, the J gene TRBJ2-2; 15 bases map to TRBD2. The J segment lost 4 bases and the V segment lost 4 bases, leaving 4 bases of the junction unmatched. The CDR3 has 17 amino acids. Germline CDR1 LGHNA, CDR2 YNFKEQ. CDR3 amino acids: CASSPTGLAGGTGELFF. DNA of the CDR3: TGTGCCAGCAGCCCAACGGGACTAGCGGGAGGCACCGGGGAGCTGTTTTTT.

The V call is TRBV6-5, the J call TRBJ1-6; D is undetermined. Germline V gene sequence: CDR1 MNHEY, CDR2 SVGAGI. The CDR3 contains 14 residues. The V end lost 0 bases, the J end lost 9 bases, and 9 bases lay between the germline ends. CDR3 in amino acids: CASSYSILLSPLHF. DNA for the CDR3: TGTGCCAGCAGTTACTCCATACTTCTTTCACCCCTCCACTTT.

The V gene is TRBV5-4, the J gene TRBJ2-5; D is perhaps TRBD2 (6 bases). There are 13 residues in the CDR3. Germline V lookup: CDR1 SGHNT, CDR2 YYREEE (reference sequence). Trimming cost V 5 bases and J 5 bases, with 13 bases left between them. The CDR3 DNA reads as TGTGCCAGCAGTGATGGGGCGGGGGAGACCCAGTACTTC. Its protein is CASSDGAGETQYF.

The CDR3 coding sequence is TGTGCCAGCGGTCCTCTCGTTAACACTGAAGCTTTCTTT. Encoded protein: CASGPLVNTEAFF. The V call is TRBV27, the J call TRBJ1-1; D uncertain. The CDR3 has 13 amino acids. Deletions cut 8 bases from V and 2 bases from J, with 12 bases between. Germline CDR1 MNHEY, CDR2 SMNVEV (reference sequence).

This clone came up a few times. The V and J genes are TRBV29-1 and TRBJ1-2, with 7 bases lining up with TRBD1. Germline CDR1 is SQVTM and CDR2 is ANQGSEA. J lost 8 bases, V lost 6 bases, and 9 bases had no gene match. CDR3 length: 12 residues. The CDR3 loop is CSVLTGNGGYTF. The CDR3 DNA reads as TGCAGCGTCCTGACAGGGAATGGCGGCTACACCTTC.